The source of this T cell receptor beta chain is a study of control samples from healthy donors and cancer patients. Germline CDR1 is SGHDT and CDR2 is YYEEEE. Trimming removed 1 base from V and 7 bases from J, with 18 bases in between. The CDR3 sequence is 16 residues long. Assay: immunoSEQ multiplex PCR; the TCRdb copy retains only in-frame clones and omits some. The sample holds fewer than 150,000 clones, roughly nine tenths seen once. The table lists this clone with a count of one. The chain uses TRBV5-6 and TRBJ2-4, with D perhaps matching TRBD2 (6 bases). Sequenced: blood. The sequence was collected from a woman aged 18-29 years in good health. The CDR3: CASSLLAFGSGNIQYF. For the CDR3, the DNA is TGTGCCAGCAGCTTGTTGGCGTTCGGGAGTGGGAACATTCAGTACTTC.